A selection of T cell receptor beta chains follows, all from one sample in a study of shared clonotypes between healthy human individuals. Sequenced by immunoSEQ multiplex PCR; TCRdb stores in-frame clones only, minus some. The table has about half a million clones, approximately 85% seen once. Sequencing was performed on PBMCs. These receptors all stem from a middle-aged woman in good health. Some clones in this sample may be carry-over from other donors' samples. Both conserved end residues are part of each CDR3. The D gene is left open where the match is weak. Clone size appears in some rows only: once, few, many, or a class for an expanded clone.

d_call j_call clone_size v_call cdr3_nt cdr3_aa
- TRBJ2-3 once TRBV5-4 TGTGCCAGCAGCTTGGGACGGCCGTCGGGCACAGATACGCAGTATTTT CASSLGRPSGTDTQYF
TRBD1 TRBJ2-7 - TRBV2 TGTGCCAGCAGTAACCGGGACAGGGCCAGCGAGCAGTACTTC CASSNRDRASEQYF
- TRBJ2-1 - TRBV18 TGTGCCAGCTCACCACCGCTCAGATCTTACAATGAGCAGTTCTTC CASSPPLRSYNEQFF
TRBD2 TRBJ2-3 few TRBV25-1 TGTGCCAGCAGTGAATCACGGGAGGCCCGCACAGATACGCAGTATTTT CASSESREARTDTQYF
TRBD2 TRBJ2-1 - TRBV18 TGTGCCAGCTCACCACCAGTAGCGGGAGGGCCCGACAATGAGCAGTTCTTC CASSPPVAGGPDNEQFF
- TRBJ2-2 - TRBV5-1 TGCGCCAGCAGCTTGATGACGAACACCGGGGAGCTGTTTTTT CASSLMTNTGELFF
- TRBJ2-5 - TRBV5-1 TGCGCCAGCAGCCGGGACCCCTCGGGGACCCAGTACTTC CASSRDPSGTQYF
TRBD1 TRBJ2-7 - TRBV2 TGTGCCAGCCAGGGGGTTACCTACGAGCAGTACTTC CASQGVTYEQYF
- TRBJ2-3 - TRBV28 TGTGCCAGCAGGGCGAGCACAGATACGCAGTATTTT CASRASTDTQYF
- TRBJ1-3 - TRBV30 TGTGCCTGGAGTGTACCATCGGGTGGAAACACCATATATTTT CAWSVPSGGNTIYF